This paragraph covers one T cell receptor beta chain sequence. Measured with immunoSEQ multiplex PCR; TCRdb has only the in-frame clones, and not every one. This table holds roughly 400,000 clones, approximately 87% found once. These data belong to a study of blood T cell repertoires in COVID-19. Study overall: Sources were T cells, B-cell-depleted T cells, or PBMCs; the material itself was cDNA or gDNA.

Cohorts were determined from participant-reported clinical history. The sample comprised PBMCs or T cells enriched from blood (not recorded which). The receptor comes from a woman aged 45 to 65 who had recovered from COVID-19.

The CDR3 sequence is CASSLVIAIETEAFF. The CDR3, as DNA: TGTGCCAGCAGCTTAGTAATCGCGATCGAAACTGAAGCTTTCTTT. This sequence joins TRBV7-9 and TRBJ1-1; D call uncertain. CDR1 is SEHNR, CDR2 FQNEAQ, per germline (reference sequence). V lost 1 base and J 5 bases, leaving 14 bases between the germline ends. The CDR3 is 15 amino acids.